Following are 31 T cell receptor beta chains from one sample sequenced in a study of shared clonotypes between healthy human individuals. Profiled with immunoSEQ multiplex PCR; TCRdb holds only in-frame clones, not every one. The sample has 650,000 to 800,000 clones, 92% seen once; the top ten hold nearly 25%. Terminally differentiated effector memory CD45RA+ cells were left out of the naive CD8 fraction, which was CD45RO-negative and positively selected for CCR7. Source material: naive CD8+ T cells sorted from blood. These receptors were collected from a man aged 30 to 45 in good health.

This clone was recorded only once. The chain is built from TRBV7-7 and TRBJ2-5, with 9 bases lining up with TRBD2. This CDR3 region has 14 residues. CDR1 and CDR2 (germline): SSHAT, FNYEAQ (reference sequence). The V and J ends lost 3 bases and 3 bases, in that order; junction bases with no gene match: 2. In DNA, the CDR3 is TGTGCCAGCAGCTTGGGACTAGCAGAAGAGACCCAGTACTTC. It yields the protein CASSLGLAEETQYF.

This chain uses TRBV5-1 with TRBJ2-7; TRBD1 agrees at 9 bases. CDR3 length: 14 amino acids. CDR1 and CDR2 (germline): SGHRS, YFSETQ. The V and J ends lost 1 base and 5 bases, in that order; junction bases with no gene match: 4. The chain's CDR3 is CASSLIGQGNEQYF. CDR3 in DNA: TGCGCCAGCAGCTTGATTGGACAGGGGAACGAGCAGTACTTC.

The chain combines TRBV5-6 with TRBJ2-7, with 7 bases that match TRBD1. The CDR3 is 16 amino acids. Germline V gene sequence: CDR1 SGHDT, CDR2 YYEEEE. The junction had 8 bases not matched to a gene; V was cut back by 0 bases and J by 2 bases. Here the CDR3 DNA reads TGTGCCAGCAGCTTGGGTCTCTCAGGGGGTGCCTACGAGCAGTACTTC. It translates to CASSLGLSGGAYEQYF.

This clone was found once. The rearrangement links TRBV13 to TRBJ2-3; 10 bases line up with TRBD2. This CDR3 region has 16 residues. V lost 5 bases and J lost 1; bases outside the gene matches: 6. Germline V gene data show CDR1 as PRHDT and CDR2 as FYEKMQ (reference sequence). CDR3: CASSPSSGGGTDTQYF. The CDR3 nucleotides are TGTGCCAGCAGCCCCTCTAGCGGGGGAGGCACAGATACGCAGTATTTT.

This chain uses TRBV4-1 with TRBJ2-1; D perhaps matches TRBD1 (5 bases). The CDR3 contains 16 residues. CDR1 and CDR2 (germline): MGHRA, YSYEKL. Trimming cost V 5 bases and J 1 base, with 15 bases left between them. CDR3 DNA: TGCGCCAGCAGCATGGGGCAAGGGATATCCTACAATGAGCAGTTCTTC. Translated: CASSMGQGISYNEQFF.

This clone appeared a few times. CDR3 amino acids: CASSIGSGIAYEQYF. CDR3 nucleotides: TGTGCCAGTAGTATAGGTAGCGGGATTGCCTACGAGCAGTACTTC. The chain combines TRBV19 with TRBJ2-7; 8 positions agree with TRBD2. This CDR3 is 15 amino acids long. V shed 1 base, J shed 2 bases, and the junction held 4 bases outside the gene matches. Germline CDR1 is LNHDA and CDR2 is SQIVND (reference sequence).

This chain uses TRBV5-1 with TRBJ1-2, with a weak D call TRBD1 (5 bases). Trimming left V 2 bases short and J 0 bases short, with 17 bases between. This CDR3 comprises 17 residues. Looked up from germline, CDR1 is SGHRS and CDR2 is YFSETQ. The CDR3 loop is CASSFTGVPRTNYGYTF. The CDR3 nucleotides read TGCGCCAGCAGCTTCACAGGAGTCCCACGGACTAACTATGGCTACACCTTC.

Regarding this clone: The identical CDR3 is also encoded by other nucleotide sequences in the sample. DNA of the CDR3: TGTGCCAGCAGTTTTGGGACTAGCGGCTACGAGCAGTACTTC. This sequence encodes CASSFGTSGYEQYF. The V call is TRBV27, the J call TRBJ2-7; 11 nucleotides align to TRBD2. The CDR3 is 14 residues long. J was trimmed by 3 bases and V by 3 bases; bases with no gene match: 1. The germline V gene encodes CDR1 MNHEY and CDR2 SMNVEV (reference sequence).

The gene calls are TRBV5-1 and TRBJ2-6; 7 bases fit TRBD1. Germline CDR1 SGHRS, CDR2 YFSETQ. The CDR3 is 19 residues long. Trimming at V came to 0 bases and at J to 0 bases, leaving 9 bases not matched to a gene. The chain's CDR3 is CASSLDPGQIPSGANVLTF. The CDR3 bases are TGCGCCAGCAGCTTGGACCCGGGACAGATACCCTCTGGGGCCAACGTCCTGACTTTC.

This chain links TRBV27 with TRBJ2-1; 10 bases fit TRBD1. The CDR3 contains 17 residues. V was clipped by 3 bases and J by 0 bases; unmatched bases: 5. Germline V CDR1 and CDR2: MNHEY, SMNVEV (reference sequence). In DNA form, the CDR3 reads TGTGCCAGCAGTTTGGGGACAGGGGCCAGCTCCTACAATGAGCAGTTCTTC. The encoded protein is CASSLGTGASSYNEQFF.

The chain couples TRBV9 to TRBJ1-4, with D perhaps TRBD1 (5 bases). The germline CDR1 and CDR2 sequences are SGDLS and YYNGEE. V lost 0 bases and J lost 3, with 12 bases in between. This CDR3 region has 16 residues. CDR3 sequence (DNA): TGTGCCAGCAGCGTAGAAGGGCAGGGCGCTAATGAAAAACTGTTTTTT. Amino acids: CASSVEGQGANEKLFF.

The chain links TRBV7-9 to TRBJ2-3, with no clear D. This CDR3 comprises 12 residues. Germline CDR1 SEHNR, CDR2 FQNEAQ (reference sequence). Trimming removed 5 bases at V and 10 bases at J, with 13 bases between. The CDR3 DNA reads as TGTGCCAGCAGCGCCCCCCAAGTTCCGCAGTATTTT. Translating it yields CASSAPQVPQYF.

The CDR3 sequence is CASSYRSAYEQYF. In DNA, the CDR3 is TGTGCCAGCAGTTATAGGAGTGCCTACGAGCAGTACTTC. The chain couples TRBV27 to TRBJ2-7; no definite D call. The germline CDR1 and CDR2 sequences are MNHEY and SMNVEV (reference sequence). The CDR3 loop spans 13 amino acids. V lost 4 bases, J lost 2 bases, and 9 bases lay in between.

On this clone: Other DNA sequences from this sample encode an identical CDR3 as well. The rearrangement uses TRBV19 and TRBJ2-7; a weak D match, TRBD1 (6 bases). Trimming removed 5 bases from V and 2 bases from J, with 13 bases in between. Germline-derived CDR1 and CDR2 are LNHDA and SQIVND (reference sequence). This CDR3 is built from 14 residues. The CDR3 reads CASSASGTTYEQYF. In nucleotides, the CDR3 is TGTGCCAGTAGTGCCTCCGGGACAACCTACGAGCAGTACTTC.

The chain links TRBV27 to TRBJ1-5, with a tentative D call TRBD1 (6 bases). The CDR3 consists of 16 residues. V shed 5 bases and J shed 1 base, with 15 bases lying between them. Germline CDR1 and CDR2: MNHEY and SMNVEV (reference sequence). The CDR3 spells CASSQRGTYSNQPQHF. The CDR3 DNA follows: TGTGCCAGCAGTCAACGGGGGACATACAGCAATCAGCCCCAGCATTTT.

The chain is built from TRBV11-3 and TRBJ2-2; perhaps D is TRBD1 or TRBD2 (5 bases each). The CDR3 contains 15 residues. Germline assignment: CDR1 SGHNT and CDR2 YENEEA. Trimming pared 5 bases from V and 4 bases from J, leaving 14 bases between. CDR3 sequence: CASSPLAGTTGELFF. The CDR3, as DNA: TGTGCCAGCAGCCCGTTGGCAGGGACCACCGGGGAGCTGTTTTTT.

CDR3 nucleotide sequence: TGTGCCAGCACCCTAAAGGGTGGAGTTGAAACCTACGAGCAGTACTTC. As protein: CASTLKGGVETYEQYF. The chain carries TRBV7-9 and TRBJ2-7; D ambiguous. CDR3 length: 16 amino acids. Germline V gene sequence: CDR1 SEHNR, CDR2 FQNEAQ (reference sequence). The V gene lost 7 bases and the J gene lost 2 bases, with 21 bases spanning the gap.

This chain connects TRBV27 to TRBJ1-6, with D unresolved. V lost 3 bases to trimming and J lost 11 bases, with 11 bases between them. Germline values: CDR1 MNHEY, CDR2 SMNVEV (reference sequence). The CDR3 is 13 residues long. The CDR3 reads CASSFSGRTPLHF. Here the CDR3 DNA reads TGTGCCAGCAGTTTCTCTGGCAGGACACCCCTCCACTTT.

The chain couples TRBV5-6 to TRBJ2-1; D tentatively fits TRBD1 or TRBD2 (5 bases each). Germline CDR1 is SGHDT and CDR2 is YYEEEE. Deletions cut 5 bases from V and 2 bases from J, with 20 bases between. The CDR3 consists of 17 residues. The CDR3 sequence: CASRSRTGTVTYNEQFF. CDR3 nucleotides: TGTGCCAGCAGGTCCCGTACCGGGACGGTTACCTACAATGAGCAGTTCTTC.

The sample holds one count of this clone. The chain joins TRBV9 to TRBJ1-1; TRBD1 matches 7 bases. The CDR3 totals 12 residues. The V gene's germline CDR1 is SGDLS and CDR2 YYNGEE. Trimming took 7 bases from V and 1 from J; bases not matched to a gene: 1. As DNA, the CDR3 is TGTGCCAGCGCAGGGGGGAACACTGAAGCTTTCTTT. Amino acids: CASAGGNTEAFF.

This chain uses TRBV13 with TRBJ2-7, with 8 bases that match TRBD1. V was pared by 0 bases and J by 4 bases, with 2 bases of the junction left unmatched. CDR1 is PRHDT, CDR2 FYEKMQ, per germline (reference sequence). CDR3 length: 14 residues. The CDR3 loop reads CASSLGTGEYEQYF. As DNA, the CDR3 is TGTGCCAGCAGCTTAGGGACAGGGGAGTACGAGCAGTACTTC.

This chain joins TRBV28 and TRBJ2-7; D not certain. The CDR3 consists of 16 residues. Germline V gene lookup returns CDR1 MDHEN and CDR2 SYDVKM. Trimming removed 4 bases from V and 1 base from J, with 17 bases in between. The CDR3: CASSSYLSHNSYEQYF. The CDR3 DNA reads TGTGCCAGCAGTTCTTATCTCTCTCACAATTCCTACGAGCAGTACTTC.

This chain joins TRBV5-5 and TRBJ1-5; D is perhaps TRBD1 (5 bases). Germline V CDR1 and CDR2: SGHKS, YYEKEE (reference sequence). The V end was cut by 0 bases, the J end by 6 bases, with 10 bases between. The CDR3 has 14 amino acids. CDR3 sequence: CASSLGPGGQPQHF. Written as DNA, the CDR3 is TGTGCCAGCAGCTTGGGCCCCGGGGGTCAGCCCCAGCATTTT.

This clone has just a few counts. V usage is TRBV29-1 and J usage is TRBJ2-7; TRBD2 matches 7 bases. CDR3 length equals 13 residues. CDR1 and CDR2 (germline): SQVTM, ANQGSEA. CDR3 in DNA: TGCAGGAACGAAGTGGCGGGAGCTAATAAGCAGTACTTC. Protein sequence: CRNEVAGANKQYF.

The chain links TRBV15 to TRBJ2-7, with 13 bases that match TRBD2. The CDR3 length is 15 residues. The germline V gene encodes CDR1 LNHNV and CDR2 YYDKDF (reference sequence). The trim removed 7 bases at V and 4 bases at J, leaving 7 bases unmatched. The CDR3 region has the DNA TGTGCCACCAAGGGGAGGACTAGCGGGAGTTACGAGCAGTACTTC. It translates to CATKGRTSGSYEQYF.

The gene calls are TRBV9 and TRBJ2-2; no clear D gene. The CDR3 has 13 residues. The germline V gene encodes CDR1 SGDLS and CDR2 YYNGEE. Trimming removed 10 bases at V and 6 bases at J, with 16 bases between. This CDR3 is CAGEGRVPGELFF. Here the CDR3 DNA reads TGTGCCGGGGAAGGAAGGGTCCCCGGGGAGCTGTTTTTT.

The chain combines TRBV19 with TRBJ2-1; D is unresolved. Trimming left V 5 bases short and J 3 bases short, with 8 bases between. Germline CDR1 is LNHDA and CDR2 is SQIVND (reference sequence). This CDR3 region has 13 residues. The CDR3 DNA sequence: TGTGCCAGTAGTTCGACAAACTACAATGAGCAGTTCTTC. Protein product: CASSSTNYNEQFF.

CDR3 region: CSVEGQGADTDTQYF. The CDR3 DNA sequence: TGCAGCGTTGAGGGACAGGGGGCCGACACAGATACGCAGTATTTT. The V call is TRBV29-1, the J call TRBJ2-3, with TRBD1 matching 12 bases. The CDR3 runs to 15 residues. With 3 bases clipped from V and 2 bases from J, the junction kept 3 bases outside the gene matches. CDR1 and CDR2 (germline): SQVTM, ANQGSEA.

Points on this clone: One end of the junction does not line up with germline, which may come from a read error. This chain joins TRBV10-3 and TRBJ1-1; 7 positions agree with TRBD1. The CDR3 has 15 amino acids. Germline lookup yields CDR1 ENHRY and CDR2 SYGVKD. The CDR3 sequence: CAIRELQTGRTEAFF. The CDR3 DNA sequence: TGTGCCATCAGAGAGTTACAGACAGGGCGCACTGAAGCTTTCTTT.

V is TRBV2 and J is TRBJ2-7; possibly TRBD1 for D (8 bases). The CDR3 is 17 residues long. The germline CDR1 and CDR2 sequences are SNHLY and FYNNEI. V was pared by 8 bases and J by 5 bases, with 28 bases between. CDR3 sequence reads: CASSFTGGAGRRHEQYF. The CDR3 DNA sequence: TGTGCCAGCTCCTTCACAGGGGGGGCAGGGAGAAGGCACGAGCAGTACTTC. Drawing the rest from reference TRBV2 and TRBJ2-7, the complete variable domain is EPEVTQTPSHQVTQMGQEVILRCVPISNHLYFYWYRQILGQKVEFLVSFYNNEISEKSEIFDDQFSVERPDGSNFTLKIRSTKLEDSAMYFCASSFTGGAGRRHEQYFGPGTRLTVT.

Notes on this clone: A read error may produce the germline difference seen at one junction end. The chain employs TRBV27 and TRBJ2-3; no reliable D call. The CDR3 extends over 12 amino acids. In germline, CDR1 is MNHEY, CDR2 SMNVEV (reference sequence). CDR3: CASSLYGRYAVF. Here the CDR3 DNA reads TGTGCCAGCAGTTTATACGGCCGATACGCAGTATTT.